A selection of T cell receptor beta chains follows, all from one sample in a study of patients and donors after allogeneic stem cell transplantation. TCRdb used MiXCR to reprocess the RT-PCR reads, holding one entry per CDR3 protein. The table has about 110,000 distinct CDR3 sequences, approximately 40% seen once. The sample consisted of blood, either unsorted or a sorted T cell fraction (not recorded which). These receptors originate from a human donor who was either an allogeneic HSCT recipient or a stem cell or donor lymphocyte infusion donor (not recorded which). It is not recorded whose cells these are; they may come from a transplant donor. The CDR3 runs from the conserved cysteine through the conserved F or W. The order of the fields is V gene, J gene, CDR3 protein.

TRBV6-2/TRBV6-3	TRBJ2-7	CASSYSQGPYEQYF
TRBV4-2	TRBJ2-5	CASSQPISGQGAIRETQYF
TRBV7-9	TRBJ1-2	CASGPAGGNYGYTF
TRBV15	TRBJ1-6	CATSRRDGYNSPLHF
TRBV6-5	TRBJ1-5	CASRRVDGNQPQHF
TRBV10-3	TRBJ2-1	CAISEQLGLPYNEQFF
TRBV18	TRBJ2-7	CASSPGTRGNEQYF
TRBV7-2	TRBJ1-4	CASSPYQPEKLFF
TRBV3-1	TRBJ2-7	CASSHGLAGGPRLYEQYF
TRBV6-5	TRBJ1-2	CASRQTVLYGYTF
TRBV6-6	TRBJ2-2	CASSYSSTSGTGELFF
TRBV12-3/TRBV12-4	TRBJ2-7	CAVADGRTYEQYF
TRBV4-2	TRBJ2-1	CASSQAKKAGGLYNEQFF
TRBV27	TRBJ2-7	CASSLCRGEGYEQYF
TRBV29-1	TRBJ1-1	CSVQGRMNTEAFF
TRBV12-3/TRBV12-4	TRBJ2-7	CASSPMSRVPSYEQYF
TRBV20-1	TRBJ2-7	CSARDGGSGTYEQYF
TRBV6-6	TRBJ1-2	CASTLTGGPTYGYTF
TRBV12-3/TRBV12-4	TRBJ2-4	CASSRQRDIQYF
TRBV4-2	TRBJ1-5	CASSQEDSNQPQHF
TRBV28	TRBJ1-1	CASSFTNPGSAFF
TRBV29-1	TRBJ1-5	CSVSPGSNQPQHF
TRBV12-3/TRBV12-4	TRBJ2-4	CASSLGGNRNIQYF
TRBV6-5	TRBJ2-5	CASSPTRKTQYF
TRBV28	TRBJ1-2	CASSGTRLLGGYTF
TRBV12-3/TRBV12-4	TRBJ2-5	CASSPLEGQETQYF
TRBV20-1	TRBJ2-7	CSALPLSSYEQYF
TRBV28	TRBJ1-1	CASSWQAFEAFF
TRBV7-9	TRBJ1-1	CASSIRQGTEAFF
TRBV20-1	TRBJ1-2	CSARGLGTRDVMDYGYTF
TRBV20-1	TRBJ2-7	CSARPDGTSGYEQYF
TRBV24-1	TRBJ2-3	CATERGDTQYF
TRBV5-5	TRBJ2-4	CASSSLPGQQTKNIQYF
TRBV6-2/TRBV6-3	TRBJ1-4	CASSYSQRREKLFF
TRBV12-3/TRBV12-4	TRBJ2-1	CASSPGTSGVQLQFF
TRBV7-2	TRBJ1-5	CASSSNNQPQHF
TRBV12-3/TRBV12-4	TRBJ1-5	CASGGGTAKNQPQHF
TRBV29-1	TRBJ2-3	CSVPGPGGTDTQYF
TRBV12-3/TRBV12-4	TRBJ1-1	CASSRMEDTEAFF
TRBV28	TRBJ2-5	CASSLSGSVETQYF
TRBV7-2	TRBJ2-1	CASSLGGTRFNEQFF
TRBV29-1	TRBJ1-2	CSVEGDSAHGYTF
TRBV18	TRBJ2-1	CASSPSSGRYNEQFF
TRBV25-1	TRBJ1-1	CASSDQGFTEAFF
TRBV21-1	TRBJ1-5	CASVDSNQPQHF
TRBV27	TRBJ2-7	CASSPLDRSYEQYF
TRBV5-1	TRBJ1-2	CASSSARDGYTF
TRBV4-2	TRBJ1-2	CASSTDRASGYTF
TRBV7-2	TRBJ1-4	CASSLARGAVGEKLFF
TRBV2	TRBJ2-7	CASSGRRPAYEQYF
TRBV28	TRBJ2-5	CASSRAGGKETQYF
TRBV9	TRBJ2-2	CASSQRGQGGTGELFF
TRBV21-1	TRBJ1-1	CASSKLRGRTEAFF
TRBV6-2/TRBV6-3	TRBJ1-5	CASTYRRNNQPQHF
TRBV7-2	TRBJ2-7	CASSLRLLPTYEQYF
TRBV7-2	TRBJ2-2	CASSLGPGGELFF
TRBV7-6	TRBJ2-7	CASSAIQSSYEQYF
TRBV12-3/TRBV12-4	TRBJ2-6	CASSSTGQLTSGANVLTF
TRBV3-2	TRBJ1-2	CASSPGDREYCGYTF
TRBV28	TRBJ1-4	CASSLVGENEKLFF